This TCR beta chain was recorded in a study of T cell repertoires in cytomegalovirus infection. Study as a whole: Indications came from public TCR beta signatures; they pointed to CMV infection and to a matching HLA type.

TCRdb re-derived calls from the reads in MiXCR, one entry per CDR3 protein. The table includes 65,000 to 95,000 distinct CDR3 sequences, roughly 3.5% detected once. This clonotype was detected many times. The sequence derives from a human donor in good health (CMV status not recorded). Some clones in this sample may be carry-over from other donors' samples. Input material: PBMCs.

The CDR3 sequence is CASRNSGGHKVNEQFF. The CDR3 DNA reads TGTGCCAGTAGGAATAGCGGGGGGCATAAGGTCAATGAGCAGTTCTTC. J is TRBJ2-1 and V is TRBV19; 10 nucleotides match TRBD2. The CDR3 totals 16 residues. V lost 6 bases to trimming and J lost 6 bases; unmatched junction nucleotides: 11. The V gene's germline CDR1 is LNHDA and CDR2 SQIVND (reference sequence).